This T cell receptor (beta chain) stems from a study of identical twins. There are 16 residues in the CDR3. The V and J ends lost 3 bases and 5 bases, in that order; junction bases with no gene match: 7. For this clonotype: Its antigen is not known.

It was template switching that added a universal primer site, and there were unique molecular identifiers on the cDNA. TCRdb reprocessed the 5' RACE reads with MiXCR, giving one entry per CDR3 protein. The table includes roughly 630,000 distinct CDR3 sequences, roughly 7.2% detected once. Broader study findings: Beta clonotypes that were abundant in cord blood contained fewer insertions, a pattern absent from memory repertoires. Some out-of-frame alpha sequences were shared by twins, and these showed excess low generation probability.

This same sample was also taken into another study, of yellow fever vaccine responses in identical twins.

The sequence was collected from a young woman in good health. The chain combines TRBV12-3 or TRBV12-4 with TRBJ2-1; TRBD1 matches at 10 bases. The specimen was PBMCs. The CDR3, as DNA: TGTGCCAGCAGTTTTCGGGGGACAGGGGCCAACAATGAGCAGTTCTTC. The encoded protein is CASSFRGTGANNEQFF.